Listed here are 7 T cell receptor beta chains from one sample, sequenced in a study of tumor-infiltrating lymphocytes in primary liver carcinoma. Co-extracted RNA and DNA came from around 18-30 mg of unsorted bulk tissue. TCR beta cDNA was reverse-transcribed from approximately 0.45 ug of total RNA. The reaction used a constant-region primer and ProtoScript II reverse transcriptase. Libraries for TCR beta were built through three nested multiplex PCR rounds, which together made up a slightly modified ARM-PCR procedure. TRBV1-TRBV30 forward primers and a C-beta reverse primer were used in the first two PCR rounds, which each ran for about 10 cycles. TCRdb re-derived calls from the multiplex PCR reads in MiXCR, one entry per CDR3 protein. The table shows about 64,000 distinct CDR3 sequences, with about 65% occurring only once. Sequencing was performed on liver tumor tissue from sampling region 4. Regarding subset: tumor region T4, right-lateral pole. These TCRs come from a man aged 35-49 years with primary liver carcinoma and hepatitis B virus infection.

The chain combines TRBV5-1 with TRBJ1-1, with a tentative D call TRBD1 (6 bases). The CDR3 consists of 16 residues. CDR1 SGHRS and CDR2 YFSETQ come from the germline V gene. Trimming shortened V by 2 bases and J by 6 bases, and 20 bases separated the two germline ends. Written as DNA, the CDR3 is TGCGCCAGCAGCTTAGCTCCCAAAGGGGGAAACGCTGAAGCTTTCTTT. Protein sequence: CASSLAPKGGNAEAFF.

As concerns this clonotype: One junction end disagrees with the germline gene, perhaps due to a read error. The CDR3 DNA is TGTGCCAGCAACTTAACTCACTATGAGCAGTGCTTC. This encodes CASNLTHYEQCF. The chain combines TRBV11-1 with TRBJ2-7; D is uncertain. CDR1 SGHAT and CDR2 FQDESV come from the germline V gene (reference sequence). CDR3 length equals 12 residues.

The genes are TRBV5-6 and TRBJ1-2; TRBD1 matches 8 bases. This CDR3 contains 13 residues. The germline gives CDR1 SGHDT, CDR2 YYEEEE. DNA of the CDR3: TGTGTCTGCAGTTTGGTTGGGACAGGAGGCTACACCTTC. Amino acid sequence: CVCSLVGTGGYTF.

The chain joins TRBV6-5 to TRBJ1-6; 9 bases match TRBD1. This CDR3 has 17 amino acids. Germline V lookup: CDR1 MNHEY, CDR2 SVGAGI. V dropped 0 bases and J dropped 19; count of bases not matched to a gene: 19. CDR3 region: CASSYSQPWTGDSPHHF. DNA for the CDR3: TGTGCCAGCAGTTACTCTCAGCCTTGGACAGGGGATTCACCCCATCACTTT.

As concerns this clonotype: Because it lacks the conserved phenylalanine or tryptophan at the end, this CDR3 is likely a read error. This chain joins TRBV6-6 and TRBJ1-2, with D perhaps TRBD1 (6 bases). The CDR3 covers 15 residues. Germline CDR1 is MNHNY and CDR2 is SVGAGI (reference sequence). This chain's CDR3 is CASSDTGLVLYDYTS. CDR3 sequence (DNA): TGTGCCAGCAGTGATACAGGGCTAGTACTCTATGACTACACCTCC.

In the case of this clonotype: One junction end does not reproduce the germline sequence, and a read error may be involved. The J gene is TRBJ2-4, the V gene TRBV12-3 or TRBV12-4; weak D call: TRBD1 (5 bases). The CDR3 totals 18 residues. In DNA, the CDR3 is TGTGCCAGCAGTTTATGGGCTGGGCCGGACATAGCCAAAAACATCCAGTACTTC. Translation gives CASSLWAGPDIAKNIQYF.

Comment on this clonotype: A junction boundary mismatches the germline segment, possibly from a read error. The CDR3 bases are TGTGCCCGCAGTGGAAGCATCTCCTATGAGAAGTACTTC. Its translation: CARSGSISYEKYF. This chain links TRBV12-3 or TRBV12-4 with TRBJ2-7; no clear D. This CDR3 is built from 13 residues.